This T cell receptor (beta chain) was captured by sequencing in a study of T cells in women clearing cervical HPV infection. From germline, CDR1 is DFQATT and CDR2 SNEGSKA (reference sequence). The V gene end was trimmed by 3 bases and the J gene end by 8 bases; junction bases not matched to a gene: 9. This CDR3 has 14 amino acids. TCR beta CDR3 amplified by multiplex PCR from approximately 1,100 ng genomic DNA. Produced via immunoSEQ multiplex PCR; TCRdb's table is partial and in-frame only. In all, the sample yields tens of thousands of clones. Study-wide findings and caveats: Effector/memory and HPV-specific T cells were not isolated, and association timing is unknown.

As regards this clone: Its antigen remains unidentified. The observed sequence ends 3 residues before the CDR3 terminus, with the missing tail filled in from the germline J gene.

V gene TRBV20-1 combines with J gene TRBJ2-1; the match to TRBD2 covers 8 bases. Sequences were obtained from blood buffy coat. The origin of this receptor is a woman between 18 and 69 years old with a cervical HPV16 infection that either progressed to CIN3+ or cleared (not recorded which). CDR3 DNA, as far as it was read: TGCAGTGCTAGTGGGACTAGAGGAAGGTATGAG. Translation gives CSASGTRGRYE. The CDR3 in its entirety is CSASGTRGRYEQFF.